The source of this T cell receptor beta chain is a study of control samples from healthy donors and cancer patients. The germline V and J ends were trimmed by 2 bases and 8 bases, with 18 bases remaining between them. This CDR3 has 15 amino acids. Germline values: CDR1 MDHEN, CDR2 SYDVKM. Repertoires were generated with immunoSEQ multiplex PCR, while TCRdb's copy carries only in-frame clones and drops some. Found here are roughly 130,000 clones, approximately 94% of them singletons; the top ten hold 1.7%. Sequences were obtained from PBMCs. The chain carries TRBV28 and TRBJ1-2; no reliable D call. This sequence originates from a man aged 50-59 years with head and neck cancer. The CDR3: CASSLRSVLGGGYTF. As DNA, the CDR3 is TGTGCCAGCAGTTTAAGGTCGGTTTTGGGAGGAGGCTACACCTTC.